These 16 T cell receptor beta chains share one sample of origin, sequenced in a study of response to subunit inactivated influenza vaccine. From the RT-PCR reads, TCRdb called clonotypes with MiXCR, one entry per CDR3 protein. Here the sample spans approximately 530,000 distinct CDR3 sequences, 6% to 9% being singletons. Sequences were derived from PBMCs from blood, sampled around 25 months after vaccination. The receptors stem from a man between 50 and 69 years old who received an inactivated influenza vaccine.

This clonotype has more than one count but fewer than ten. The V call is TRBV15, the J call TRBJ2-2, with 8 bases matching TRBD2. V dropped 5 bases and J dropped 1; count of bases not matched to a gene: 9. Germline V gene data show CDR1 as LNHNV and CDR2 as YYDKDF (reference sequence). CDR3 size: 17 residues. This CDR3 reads CATSHTKRGRNTGELFF. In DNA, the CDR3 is TGTGCCACCAGCCACACAAAGCGGGGGCGGAACACCGGGGAGCTGTTTTTT. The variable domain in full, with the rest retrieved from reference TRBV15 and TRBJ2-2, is DAMVIQNPRYQVTQFGKPVTLSCSQTLNHNVMYWYQQKSSQAPKLLFHYYDKDFNNEADTPDNFQSRRPNTSFCFLDIRSPGLGDTAMYLCATSHTKRGRNTGELFFGEGSRLTVL.

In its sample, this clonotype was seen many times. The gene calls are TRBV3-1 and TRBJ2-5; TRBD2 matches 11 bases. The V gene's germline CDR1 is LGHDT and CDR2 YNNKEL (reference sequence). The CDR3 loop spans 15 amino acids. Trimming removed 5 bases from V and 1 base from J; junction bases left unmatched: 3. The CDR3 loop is CASSSGTSGQETQYF. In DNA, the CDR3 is TGTGCCAGCAGCTCCGGGACTAGCGGCCAAGAGACCCAGTACTTC.

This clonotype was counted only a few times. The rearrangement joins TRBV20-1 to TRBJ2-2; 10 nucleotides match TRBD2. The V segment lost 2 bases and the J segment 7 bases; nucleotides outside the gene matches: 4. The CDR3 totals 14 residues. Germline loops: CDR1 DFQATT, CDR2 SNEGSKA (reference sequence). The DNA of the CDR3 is TGCAGTGCTAGATCTAGCGGGGGAGGCGGGGAGCTGTTTTTT. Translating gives CSARSSGGGGELFF.

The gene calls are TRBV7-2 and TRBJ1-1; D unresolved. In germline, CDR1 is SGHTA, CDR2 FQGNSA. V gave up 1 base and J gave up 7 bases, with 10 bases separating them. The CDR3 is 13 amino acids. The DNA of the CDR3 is TGTGCCAGCAGCTTAGGGTTATGGGGTGAAGCTTTCTTT. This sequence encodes CASSLGLWGEAFF.

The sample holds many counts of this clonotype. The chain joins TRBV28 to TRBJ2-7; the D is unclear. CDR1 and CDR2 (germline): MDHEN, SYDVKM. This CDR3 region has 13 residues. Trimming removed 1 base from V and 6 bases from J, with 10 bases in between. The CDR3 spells CASSLYSGGEQYF. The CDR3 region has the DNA TGTGCCAGCAGTTTATATTCAGGCGGCGAGCAGTACTTC. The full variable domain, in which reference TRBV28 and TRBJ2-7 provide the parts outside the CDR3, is DVKVTQSSRYLVKRTGEKVFLECVQDMDHENMFWYRQDPGLGLRLIYFSYDVKMKEKGDIPEGYSVSREKKERFSLILESASTNQTSMYLCASSLYSGGEQYFGPGTRLTVT.

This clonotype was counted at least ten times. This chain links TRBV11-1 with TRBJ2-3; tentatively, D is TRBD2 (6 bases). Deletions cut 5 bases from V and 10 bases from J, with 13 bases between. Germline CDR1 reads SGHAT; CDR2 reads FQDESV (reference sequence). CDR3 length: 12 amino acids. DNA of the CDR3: TGTGCCAGCAGCCGGACTATCAAGGCGCAGTATTTT. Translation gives CASSRTIKAQYF.

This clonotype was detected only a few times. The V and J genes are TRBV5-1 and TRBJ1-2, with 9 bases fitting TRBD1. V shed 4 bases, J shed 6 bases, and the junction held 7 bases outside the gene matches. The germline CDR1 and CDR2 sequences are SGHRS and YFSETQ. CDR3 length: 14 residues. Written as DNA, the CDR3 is TGCGCCAGCAGCCCGGCGGACAGGGGAGATGGCTACACCTTC. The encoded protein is CASSPADRGDGYTF.

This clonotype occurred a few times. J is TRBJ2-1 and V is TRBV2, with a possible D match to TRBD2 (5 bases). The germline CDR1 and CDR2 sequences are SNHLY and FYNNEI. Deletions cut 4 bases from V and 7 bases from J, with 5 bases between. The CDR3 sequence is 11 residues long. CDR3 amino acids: CASSGLNEQFF. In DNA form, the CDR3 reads TGTGCCAGCAGTGGACTAAATGAGCAGTTCTTC.

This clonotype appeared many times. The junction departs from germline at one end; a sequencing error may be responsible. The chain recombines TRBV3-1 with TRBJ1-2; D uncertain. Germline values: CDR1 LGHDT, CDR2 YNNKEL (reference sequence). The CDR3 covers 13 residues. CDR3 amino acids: CASSQDPGSPRIF. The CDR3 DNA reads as TGTGCCAGCAGCCAAGATCCAGGCTCCCCAAGGATCTTC. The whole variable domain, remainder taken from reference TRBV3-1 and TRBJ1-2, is DTAVSQTPKYLVTQMGNDKSIKCEQNLGHDTMYWYKQDSKKFLKIMFSYNNKELIINETVPNRFSPKSPDKAHLNLHINSLELGDSAVYFCASSQDPGSPRIFGSGTRLTVV.

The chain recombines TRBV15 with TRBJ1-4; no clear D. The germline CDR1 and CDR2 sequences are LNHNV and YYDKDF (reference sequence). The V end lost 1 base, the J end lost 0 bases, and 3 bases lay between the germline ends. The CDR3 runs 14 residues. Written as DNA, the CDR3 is TGTGCCACCAGCAGAGGGGCAACTAATGAAAAACTGTTTTTT. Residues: CATSRGATNEKLFF.

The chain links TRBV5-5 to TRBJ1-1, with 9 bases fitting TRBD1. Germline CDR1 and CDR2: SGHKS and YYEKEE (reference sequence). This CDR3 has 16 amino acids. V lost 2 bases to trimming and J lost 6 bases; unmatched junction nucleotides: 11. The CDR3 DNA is TGTGCCAGCAGCTTCCGGGACAGGGAGGTAGACCCTGAAGCTTTCTTT. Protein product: CASSFRDREVDPEAFF. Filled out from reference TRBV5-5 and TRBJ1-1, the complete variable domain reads DAGVTQSPTHLIKTRGQQVTLRCSPISGHKSVSWYQQVLGQGPQFIFQYYEKEERGRGNFPDRFSARQFPNYSSELNVNALLLGDSALYLCASSFRDREVDPEAFFGQGTRLTVV.

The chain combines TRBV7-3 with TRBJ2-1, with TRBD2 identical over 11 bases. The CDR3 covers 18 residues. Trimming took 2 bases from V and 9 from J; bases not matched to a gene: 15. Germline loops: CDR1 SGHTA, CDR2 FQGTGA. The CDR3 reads CASSLGITTGTSGSEQFF. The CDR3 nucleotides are TGTGCCAGCAGCTTAGGGATCACTACGGGAACTAGCGGGAGTGAGCAGTTCTTC.

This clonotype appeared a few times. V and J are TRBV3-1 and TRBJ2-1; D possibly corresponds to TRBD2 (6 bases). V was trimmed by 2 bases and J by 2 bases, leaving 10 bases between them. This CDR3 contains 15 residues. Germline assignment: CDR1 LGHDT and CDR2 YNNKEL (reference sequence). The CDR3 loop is CASSQLRTTYNEQFF. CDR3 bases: TGTGCCAGCAGCCAACTCAGGACTACCTACAATGAGCAGTTCTTC.

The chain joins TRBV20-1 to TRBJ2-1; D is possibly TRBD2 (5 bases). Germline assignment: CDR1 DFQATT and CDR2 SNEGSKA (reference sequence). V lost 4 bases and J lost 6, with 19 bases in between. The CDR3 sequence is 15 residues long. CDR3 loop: CSANDYPRISNEQFF. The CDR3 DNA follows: TGCAGTGCTAACGACTATCCCCGGATCTCCAATGAGCAGTTCTTC.

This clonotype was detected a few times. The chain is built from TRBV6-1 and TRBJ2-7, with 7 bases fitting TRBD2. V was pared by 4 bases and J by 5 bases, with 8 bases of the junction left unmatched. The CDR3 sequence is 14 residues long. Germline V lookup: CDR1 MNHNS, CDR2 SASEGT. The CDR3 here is CASSARTSRDEQYF. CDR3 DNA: TGTGCCAGCAGTGCCAGGACTAGTCGCGACGAGCAGTACTTC.

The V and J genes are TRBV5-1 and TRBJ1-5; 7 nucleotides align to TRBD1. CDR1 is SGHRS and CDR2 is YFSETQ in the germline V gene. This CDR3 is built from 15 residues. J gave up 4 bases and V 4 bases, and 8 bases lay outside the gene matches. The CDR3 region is CASSPGDSINQPQHF. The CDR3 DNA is TGCGCCAGCAGCCCGGGGGACAGTATAAATCAGCCCCAGCATTTT.